This passage covers 26 T cell receptor beta chains from one sample sequenced in a study of T cell responses to AZD1222 COVID-19 vaccine. This table comes from immunoSEQ multiplex PCR, and its TCRdb copy is limited to in-frame clones, with some not included. The sample lists 130,000 to 150,000 clones, 85% to 95% occurring once. Sequenced here: peripheral blood, sampled after recovery from COVID-19. The receptors stem from an adult who had recovered from COVID-19.

The chain recombines TRBV5-1 with TRBJ1-3, with D perhaps matching TRBD1 (5 bases). V was cut by 2 bases and J by 4 bases, with 13 bases left in between. CDR1 is SGHRS and CDR2 is YFSETQ in the germline V gene. This CDR3 region has 15 residues. CDR3 nucleotides: TGCGCCAGCAGCTTTGGGCAGGGCTTCGGAAACACCATATATTTT. It specifies CASSFGQGFGNTIYF.

The chain combines TRBV4-1 with TRBJ2-7, with 11 bases identical to TRBD2. Trimming cost V 3 bases and J 3 bases; bases outside gene matches: 4. This CDR3 region has 15 residues. Germline loops: CDR1 MGHRA, CDR2 YSYEKL. CDR3 nucleotides: TGCGCCAGCAGCCACCCGGGACTAGCGGTCTACGAGCAGTACTTC. Protein: CASSHPGLAVYEQYF.

The chain links TRBV27 to TRBJ2-7, with TRBD2 as a possible D gene (6 bases). This CDR3 is 15 amino acids long. V lost 8 bases and J 2 bases, leaving 19 bases between the germline ends. The V gene's germline CDR1 is MNHEY and CDR2 SMNVEV (reference sequence). The CDR3 region has the DNA TGTGCCAGCCGTCGCCGGGGCGGGGTGACCTACGAGCAGTACTTC. Its translation is CASRRRGGVTYEQYF.

The chain couples TRBV14 to TRBJ2-1; D gene unclear. The V gene's germline CDR1 is SGHDN and CDR2 FVKESK. Deletions cut 0 bases from V and 13 bases from J, with 13 bases between. This CDR3 is built from 13 residues. The DNA for the CDR3 is TGTGCCAGCAGCCAAGATGTGGGCTGGGGTCAGTTCTTC. Protein sequence: CASSQDVGWGQFF.

The genes are TRBV2 and TRBJ2-7; the D gene is possibly TRBD2 (6 bases). Germline V gene sequence: CDR1 SNHLY, CDR2 FYNNEI. The CDR3 has 15 amino acids. With 1 base removed from V and 3 bases from J, the gap between germline ends came to 13 bases. The DNA for the CDR3 is TGTGCCAGCAGTGAAGGTGTCGGGAGTAACTACGAGCAGTACTTC. This sequence encodes CASSEGVGSNYEQYF.

The chain couples TRBV18 to TRBJ2-5; unclear D gene. Germline V gives CDR1 KGHSH, CDR2 LQKENI. Trimming removed 1 base from V and 2 bases from J, with 5 bases in between. The CDR3 runs to 13 residues. The CDR3 region is CASSPLGQETQYF. CDR3 DNA sequence: TGTGCCAGCTCACCACTGGGGCAAGAGACCCAGTACTTC.

V usage is TRBV10-1 and J usage is TRBJ2-1; D may be TRBD2 (6 bases). This CDR3 has 17 residues. The germline V gene encodes CDR1 WNHNN and CDR2 SYGVQD (reference sequence). Between the trimmed V and J ends, which lost 6 bases and 5 bases, there was a span of 23 bases. The CDR3 reads CASRSKLCGEDHNEQFF. The CDR3 coding sequence is TGCGCCAGCAGGTCCAAACTATGTGGGGAGGACCACAATGAGCAGTTCTTC.

The chain couples TRBV29-1 to TRBJ2-7; D possibly uses TRBD1 or TRBD2 (5 bases each). The CDR3 sequence is 15 residues long. Germline CDR1 is SQVTM and CDR2 is ANQGSEA. V lost 0 bases and J 5 bases, leaving 17 bases between the germline ends. CDR3 region: CSVEDRGRTGNEQYF. The CDR3 DNA reads TGCAGCGTTGAAGATCGGGGACGGACCGGGAACGAGCAGTACTTC.

The sample holds one count of this clone. The chain joins TRBV10-3 to TRBJ2-5; no clear D gene. The CDR3 has 14 residues. CDR1 is ENHRY and CDR2 is SYGVKD in the germline V gene. Trimming took off 3 bases at V and 3 bases at J, with 11 bases between the two ends. The CDR3 is CAISELLGKETQYF. DNA of the CDR3: TGTGCCATCAGTGAACTTCTGGGAAAAGAGACCCAGTACTTC.

The V call is TRBV30, the J call TRBJ2-2; D is unresolved. Trimming took off 0 bases at V and 1 base at J, with 6 bases between the two ends. Looked up from germline, CDR1 is GTSNPN and CDR2 is SVGIG (reference sequence). The CDR3 sequence is 14 residues long. The CDR3: CAWSVALNTGELFF. The CDR3 coding sequence is TGTGCCTGGAGTGTGGCCTTGAACACCGGGGAGCTGTTTTTT.

This chain connects TRBV7-8 to TRBJ1-4, with a tentative D call TRBD1 (5 bases). The V gene's germline CDR1 is SGHVS and CDR2 FQNEAQ. Trimming shortened V by 5 bases and J by 8 bases, and 18 bases separated the two germline ends. The CDR3 spans 15 residues. The CDR3 DNA follows: TGTGCCAGCAGCGCCCGGGGGGAGCCCCAAGAAAAACTGTTTTTT. Translation gives CASSARGEPQEKLFF.

V and J are TRBV7-9 and TRBJ2-2, with no clear D. CDR3 length: 13 amino acids. Germline CDR1 SEHNR, CDR2 FQNEAQ (reference sequence). Trimming cost V 5 bases and J 3 bases, with 7 bases left between them. CDR3 in amino acids: CASSATYTGELFF. The DNA for the CDR3 is TGTGCCAGCAGCGCTACCTACACCGGGGAGCTGTTTTTT.

The chain couples TRBV7-8 to TRBJ1-4; 7 bases line up with TRBD1. Germline assignment: CDR1 SGHVS and CDR2 FQNEAQ. The CDR3 is 16 amino acids. V shed 3 bases, J shed 3 bases, and the junction held 7 bases outside the gene matches. The CDR3 reads CASSFAGQTANEKLFF. CDR3 coding DNA: TGTGCCAGCAGCTTCGCGGGACAGACGGCTAATGAAAAACTGTTTTTT.

This clone was picked up a small number of times. The chain links TRBV4-1 to TRBJ1-5, with TRBD1 identical over 9 bases. Trimming cost V 1 base and J 2 bases; bases outside gene matches: 12. The germline CDR1 and CDR2 sequences are MGHRA and YSYEKL. This CDR3 has 19 residues. CDR3 residues: CASSQAGQGDVGGNQPQHF. For the CDR3, the DNA is TGCGCCAGCAGCCAAGCGGGACAGGGCGACGTCGGGGGCAATCAGCCCCAGCATTTT.

The genes are TRBV6-5 and TRBJ1-1; D remains unclear. CDR1 is MNHEY and CDR2 is SVGAGI in the germline V gene. This CDR3 comprises 15 residues. V lost 6 bases to trimming and J lost 5 bases, with 19 bases between them. CDR3 nucleotides: TGTGCCAGCAGGTACGCCTTAACATACGGGACTGAAGCTTTCTTT. Its protein product is CASRYALTYGTEAFF.

The gene calls are TRBV5-1 and TRBJ2-7; weak D call: TRBD2 (5 bases). Between the trimmed V and J ends, which lost 0 bases and 6 bases, there was a span of 16 bases. The CDR3 is 15 residues long. Germline V gene lookup returns CDR1 SGHRS and CDR2 YFSETQ. CDR3 in amino acids: CASSLEGRKEGEQYF. CDR3 nucleotide sequence: TGCGCCAGCAGCTTGGAGGGCAGGAAAGAGGGCGAGCAGTACTTC. Full variable domain (remainder filled in from reference TRBV5-1 and TRBJ2-7): KAGVTQTPRYLIKTRGQQVTLSCSPISGHRSVSWYQQTPGQGLQFLFEYFSETQRNKGNFPGRFSGRQFSNSRSEMNVSTLELGDSALYLCASSLEGRKEGEQYFGPGTRLTVT.

The chain carries TRBV15 and TRBJ2-3; TRBD2 matches at 10 bases. The ends lost 0 bases at V and 3 bases at J; junction bases unmatched: 15. The CDR3 contains 20 residues. The germline CDR1 and CDR2 sequences are LNHNV and YYDKDF (reference sequence). The CDR3: CATSRDLATSGASYTDTQYF. CDR3 nucleotide sequence: TGTGCCACCAGCAGAGATCTCGCAACTAGCGGGGCCTCTTATACAGATACGCAGTATTTT.

This chain links TRBV5-6 with TRBJ2-2; D may be TRBD2 (6 bases). The CDR3 runs 18 residues. Germline V CDR1 and CDR2: SGHDT, YYEEEE. Trimming shortened V by 3 bases and J by 1 base, and 19 bases separated the two germline ends. As DNA, the CDR3 is TGTGCCAGCAGCTCCTGGGACTTGGGACTTCTGAACACCGGGGAGCTGTTTTTT. It yields the protein CASSSWDLGLLNTGELFF.

The chain has TRBV18 and TRBJ2-7, with TRBD2 identical over 7 bases. The CDR3 spans 22 residues. J lost 2 bases, V lost 3 bases, and 28 bases had no gene match. The germline gives CDR1 KGHSH, CDR2 LQKENI. The CDR3 sequence is CASSPKVVLSGILRPPPYEQYF. In DNA form, the CDR3 reads TGTGCCAGCTCACCCAAAGTAGTATTGAGCGGGATCCTAAGACCTCCACCCTACGAGCAGTACTTC.

By frequency in the sample, this clone is medium-sized. J is TRBJ1-5 and V is TRBV9; no clear D. Germline V CDR1 and CDR2: SGDLS, YYNGEE. V dropped 2 bases and J dropped 5 bases, with 8 bases sitting between them. The CDR3 consists of 13 residues. CDR3 coding DNA: TGTGCCAGCAGCGTTAGAGGCCATCAGCCCCAGCATTTT. Amino acids: CASSVRGHQPQHF.

J is TRBJ1-2 and V is TRBV20-1; no clear D gene. CDR1 and CDR2 (germline): DFQATT, SNEGSKA (reference sequence). V lost 7 bases and J 1 base, leaving 7 bases between the germline ends. CDR3 length: 11 amino acids. CDR3 DNA sequence: TGCAGTGAATCCTATAACTATGGCTACACCTTC. Protein sequence: CSESYNYGYTF.

The V and J genes are TRBV10-2 and TRBJ2-7, with D perhaps TRBD1 (6 bases). Germline CDR1 WSHSY, CDR2 SAAADI. V lost 6 bases, J lost 6 bases, and 12 bases lay in between. CDR3 length equals 12 residues. DNA for the CDR3: TGCGCCAGCAGCCAAACAGGGTCCGAGCAGTACTTC. It codes for CASSQTGSEQYF.

The chain joins TRBV4-1 to TRBJ2-7; 8 bases align to TRBD1. The V gene's germline CDR1 is MGHRA and CDR2 YSYEKL. V lost 3 bases, J lost 2 bases, and 6 bases stayed unmatched. CDR3 length: 15 amino acids. CDR3 sequence: CASSQLTGETYEQYF. The CDR3 DNA reads TGCGCCAGCAGCCAGCTGACAGGGGAGACCTACGAGCAGTACTTC.

This clone came up a few times. The chain recombines TRBV6-5 with TRBJ2-7; 10 bases are a match to TRBD1. After removal of 6 bases from V and 5 bases from J, the junction contained 10 bases not matched to a gene. The CDR3 runs to 15 residues. CDR1 is MNHEY, CDR2 SVGAGI, per germline. DNA for the CDR3: TGTGCCAGCAGGGGGGGGACAGGGGCATACCACGAGCAGTACTTC. Translation gives CASRGGTGAYHEQYF.

The chain uses TRBV2 and TRBJ2-1, with D possibly being TRBD2 (6 bases). The CDR3 has 15 residues. V lost 4 bases to trimming and J lost 3 bases, with 13 bases between them. Germline assignment: CDR1 SNHLY and CDR2 FYNNEI. CDR3 sequence: CASSVGGAFYNEQFF. The CDR3, as DNA: TGTGCCAGCAGTGTTGGAGGGGCCTTCTACAATGAGCAGTTCTTC.

The chain uses TRBV19 and TRBJ1-1; D not resolved. The CDR3 contains 15 residues. Trimming removed 7 bases from V and 4 bases from J, with 19 bases in between. In germline, CDR1 is LNHDA, CDR2 SQIVND (reference sequence). The DNA of the CDR3 is TGTGCCAGTACCCCAGAGAGGTCTCGCGTCACTGAAGCTTTCTTT. Protein sequence: CASTPERSRVTEAFF.